This T cell receptor (beta chain) comes out of a study of cytomegalovirus exposure and HLA in healthy donors. Study overall: An early release of data contained roughly 90 million unique TCRs, which came from HLA-typed donors. The study, taken as a whole, reports: A later analysis reported that several of the most significant clusters appeared to be linked to common viral pathogens, among them Epstein-Barr virus. What was likely a sequencing artifact was a cluster of highly shared sequence variants. TRBV6-2, TRBV6-3 and some other V segments were excluded as indistinguishable.

The primer mix had 60 Vbeta and 13 Jbeta primers. Sequencing used immunoSEQ multiplex PCR; TCRdb keeps in-frame clones, though not all of them. The data show 150,000 or so clones, more than 65% seen once. Trimming stripped 4 bases from V and 0 bases from J, with 13 bases between. CDR1 and CDR2 from the germline V gene are SQVTM and ANQGSEA. The CDR3 is 16 amino acids. Comments on this clone: As yet, its antigen is unknown.

J is TRBJ2-6 and V is TRBV29-1; a weak D match, TRBD1 (5 bases). The TCR originated in a young man in good health and CMV-seropositive. Sequencing input: PBMCs. In DNA, the CDR3 is TGCAGCGTTGGGGGAAGGGGTGACTCTGGGGCCAACGTCCTGACTTTC. Residues: CSVGGRGDSGANVLTF.